This TCR beta chain was obtained from a study of siplizumab effects on memory and regulatory T cells. Germline loops: CDR1 MNHEY, CDR2 SMNVEV (reference sequence). After removal of 3 bases from V and 8 bases from J, the junction contained 8 bases not matched to a gene. The CDR3 is 15 residues long. Notes on this clone: Its antigen remains unidentified.

Overall study findings and caveats: Siplizumab caused a significant drop in alloreactive sequences traceable to unstimulated CD4+ memory cells.

Sequencing was performed with immunoSEQ multiplex PCR; in TCRdb, only in-frame clones are kept and a portion is missing. This sample has some 120,000 clones, with approximately 94% found just once. The origin of this receptor is a human donor in good health. Sequencing was carried out using non-Treg CD4+ T cells sorted from blood. The V gene is TRBV27, the J gene TRBJ2-1; TRBD2 aligns across 9 bases. This CDR3 is CASSLAIAGVYEQFF. As DNA, the CDR3 is TGTGCCAGCAGTTTGGCGATAGCGGGAGTTTATGAGCAGTTCTTC.